There are a few counts of the clone carrying this T cell receptor beta chain. This CDR3 region has 14 residues. The germline gives CDR1 SGDLS, CDR2 YYNGEE. V lost 2 bases and J lost 5; bases outside the gene matches: 3. This sample was included in a study of regulatory dendritic cells for organ transplantation. Assay used: immunoSEQ multiplex PCR; TCRdb lists only in-frame clones, some missing. The sample has roughly 5,700 clones; around 62% are singletons. The TCR was taken from a human donor in good health. Material: memory CD8+ T cells from blood. Subset reported: CD45RO+ memory T cells. This chain links TRBV9 with TRBJ1-1; TRBD1 aligns across 10 bases. In DNA form, the CDR3 reads TGTGCCAGCAGCGTGGGGACAGGGGAAACTGAAGCTTTCTTT. Protein sequence: CASSVGTGETEAFF.